A selection of T cell receptor beta chains follows, all from one sample in a study of cytomegalovirus exposure and HLA in healthy donors. The method was immunoSEQ multiplex PCR; TCRdb's version includes in-frame clones alone and lacks a portion of them. The sample carries roughly 100,000 clones, just under 80% recorded once. The sequencing input was PBMCs. All receptors derive from a male donor in good health and CMV-seronegative. The CDR3 runs from the conserved cysteine through the conserved F or W. D genes are given only for firm matches. Size is stated for part of the rows, as once, few or many counts, or as a class when the clone is expanded.

CDR3 protein	CDR3 DNA	clone size	D gene	J gene	V gene
CASSLRGQEIYEQYF	TGTGCCAGCAGTTTGAGGGGACAGGAGATCTACGAGCAGTACTTC	.	TRBD1	TRBJ2-7	TRBV27
CASRGMTSGISDTQYF	TGTGCCAGCAGGGGAATGACTAGCGGGATCTCAGATACGCAGTATTTT	few	TRBD2	TRBJ2-3	TRBV2
CASRGPGEGTGELFF	TGTGCCAGCAGGGGGCCGGGAGAGGGAACCGGGGAGCTGTTTTTT	.	.	TRBJ2-2	TRBV28
CASSAFLGQIEPLHF	TGTGCCAGCAGCGCCTTTTTGGGACAGATAGAACCCCTCCACTTT	.	TRBD1	TRBJ1-6	TRBV9
CASSPLPPGVGYNEQFF	TGCGCCAGCAGCCCCCTCCCGCCGGGAGTAGGGTACAATGAGCAGTTCTTC	.	.	TRBJ2-1	TRBV4-1
CASSLGQFSSYEQYF	TGTGCCAGCAGTTTAGGACAGTTCAGCTCCTACGAGCAGTACTTC	few	.	TRBJ2-7	TRBV27
CSSSFRQGNEKLFF	TGTTCCAGCAGCTTCCGACAGGGGAATGAAAAACTGTTTTTT	.	TRBD1	TRBJ1-4	TRBV7-9
CASSLGGRNEKLFF	TGTGCCAGCAGCCTTGGAGGACGAAATGAAAAACTGTTTTTT	few	.	TRBJ1-4	TRBV11-2
CASTGGLGELFF	TGCGCCAGCACTGGCGGCCTCGGGGAGCTGTTTTTT	few	.	TRBJ2-2	TRBV4-1
CASSEAENTEAFF	TGTGCCAGCAGTGAAGCTGAGAACACTGAAGCTTTCTTT	.	.	TRBJ1-1	TRBV6-9
CASSEAGDPYEQYF	TGCGCCAGCAGTGAGGCGGGAGACCCCTACGAGCAGTACTTC	.	TRBD2	TRBJ2-7	TRBV10-1
CASSLSGTGAYEQYF	TGTGCCAGCAGTTTATCGGGGACAGGGGCCTACGAGCAGTACTTC	.	TRBD1	TRBJ2-7	TRBV27
CASTGTSGTYEQFF	TGTGCCAGCACCGGGACTAGCGGGACGTATGAGCAGTTCTTC	once	TRBD2	TRBJ2-1	TRBV6-5
CASSPGLGNTQYF	TGTGCCAGCAGCCCGGGACTAGGGAATACGCAGTATTTT	.	TRBD2	TRBJ2-3	TRBV14
CASSLEGAGGRTDTQYF	TGTGCCAGCAGCTTAGAAGGGGCGGGAGGAAGAACAGATACGCAGTATTTT	.	TRBD2	TRBJ2-3	TRBV11-2
CASSLDARKYEQYF	TGTGCCAGCAGCTTAGATGCTAGGAAGTACGAGCAGTACTTC	.	.	TRBJ2-7	TRBV7-6
CASSLMAAGVEDTQYF	TGCGCCAGCAGCTTGATGGCGGCGGGAGTTGAAGATACGCAGTATTTT	.	TRBD2	TRBJ2-3	TRBV5-1
CASSAGTGYHTQYF	TGTGCCAGCAGCGCAGGGACAGGGTATCATACGCAGTATTTT	.	TRBD1	TRBJ2-3	TRBV5-5
CASSNNRVGPHEQYF	TGTGCCAGCAGCAACAACAGGGTAGGACCTCACGAGCAGTACTTC	.	.	TRBJ2-7	TRBV7-8
CASSPSEYEQYF	TGTGCCAGCTCACCATCCGAGTACGAGCAGTACTTC	.	.	TRBJ2-7	TRBV18
CASSLGQQGWGTEAFF	TGTGCCAGCAGCTTGGGACAACAGGGGTGGGGCACTGAAGCTTTCTTT	.	TRBD1	TRBJ1-1	TRBV11-2
CASSTGTGVTDTQYF	TGTGCTAGCTCCACCGGGACAGGGGTCACAGATACGCAGTATTTT	once	TRBD1	TRBJ2-3	TRBV7-7
CASSLRTVNTEAFF	TGTGCCAGCAGTTTAAGAACAGTGAACACTGAAGCTTTCTTT	once	.	TRBJ1-1	TRBV27
CASSLRSGSSYNEQFF	TGTGCCAGCAGCTTGCGTAGCGGGAGCTCCTACAATGAGCAGTTCTTC	few	TRBD2	TRBJ2-1	TRBV5-4
CASSAQAGAGADTQYF	TGTGCCAGCAGTGCCCAAGCGGGAGCGGGAGCAGATACGCAGTATTTT	.	TRBD2	TRBJ2-3	TRBV6-4
CASSGQWGMNTEAFF	TGTGCCAGCAGTGGACAGTGGGGGATGAACACTGAAGCTTTCTTT	.	.	TRBJ1-1	TRBV9
CASSLDAQFTGELFF	TGTGCCAGCAGCTTAGACGCCCAGTTCACCGGGGAGCTGTTTTTT	.	.	TRBJ2-2	TRBV7-2
CASSPDRYEQYF	TGTGCCAGCAGCCCGGACAGATACGAGCAGTACTTC	.	.	TRBJ2-7	TRBV11-2
CASSYLQGNSPLHF	TGTGCCAGCAGTTACTTACAGGGTAATTCACCCCTCCACTTT	.	.	TRBJ1-6	TRBV6-5
CASRRTEGFYNEQFF	TGTGCCAGCAGGAGGACTGAAGGCTTCTACAATGAGCAGTTCTTC	.	.	TRBJ2-1	TRBV6-1
CASSSPYRGWYEQYF	TGTGCCAGCAGTTCCCCCTATCGGGGGTGGTACGAGCAGTACTTC	once	.	TRBJ2-7	TRBV28
CASSLRTGRTEAFF	TGTGCCAGCAGTCTTAGGACAGGGCGGACTGAAGCTTTCTTT	few	TRBD1	TRBJ1-1	TRBV27
CASSLWQGRNTIYF	TGTGCCAGCAGCTTATGGCAGGGTCGAAACACCATATATTTT	.	.	TRBJ1-3	TRBV13
CASSPGTGGKVTEAFF	TGTGCCAGCAGCCCCGGGACAGGGGGAAAGGTCACTGAAGCTTTCTTT	.	TRBD1	TRBJ1-1	TRBV7-9
CASSLKIGSGSGDYGYTF	TGTGCCAGCAGTTTAAAGATCGGGTCAGGGTCAGGAGACTATGGCTACACCTTC	.	.	TRBJ1-2	TRBV27
CASSTAPRRPGQLSYEQYF	TGTGCCAGCAGCACAGCCCCTAGACGACCGGGACAGCTCTCCTACGAGCAGTACTTC	.	TRBD1	TRBJ2-7	TRBV9